Below are 14 T cell receptor beta chains sequenced from a single sample in a study of T cell repertoires in cytomegalovirus infection. Their specific antigens are unknown. TCRdb ran MiXCR on the reads and lists one entry per CDR3 protein. The repertoire holds around 750,000 distinct CDR3 sequences, with about 31% as singletons. This sample comprised cultured CD8+ T cells from PBMCs, obtained from culture after CMV antigen stimulation. Receptors originate from a human donor in good health (CMV status not recorded). Some clones in this sample may be carry-over from other donors' samples.

This clonotype has a handful of counts. J is TRBJ2-5 and V is TRBV13; 8 positions agree with TRBD1. With V trimmed by 5 bases and J by 5 bases, 7 bases remained unmatched. This CDR3 comprises 14 residues. Germline V gene lookup returns CDR1 PRHDT and CDR2 FYEKMQ (reference sequence). CDR3 bases: TGTGCCAGCAGCCCACGGACAGGGATTGAGACCCAGTACTTC. It yields the protein CASSPRTGIETQYF.

This clonotype has ten or more counts. The chain joins TRBV24-1 to TRBJ1-2; D ambiguous. The CDR3 is made up of 13 amino acids. Per germline, CDR1 KGHDR and CDR2 SFDVKD. Trimming stripped 6 bases from V and 2 bases from J, with 9 bases between. The DNA for the CDR3 is TGTGCCACCAGTTCCCCTAGAAACTATGGCTACACCTTC. This gives the protein CATSSPRNYGYTF.

This clonotype was seen once. The chain uses TRBV4-1 and TRBJ2-5, with D possibly matching TRBD2 (5 bases). The CDR3 totals 15 residues. Between the trimmed V and J ends, which lost 0 bases and 8 bases, there was a span of 16 bases. Germline lookup yields CDR1 MGHRA and CDR2 YSYEKL. CDR3 sequence: CASSQDATSPGTQYF. Here the CDR3 DNA reads TGCGCCAGCAGCCAAGATGCAACTTCCCCGGGAACCCAGTACTTC.

The sample holds a few counts of this clonotype. This chain uses TRBV5-5 with TRBJ1-5, with 7 bases matching TRBD1. Germline V lookup: CDR1 SGHKS, CDR2 YYEKEE (reference sequence). CDR3 length: 16 amino acids. The V gene end was trimmed by 4 bases and the J gene end by 0 bases; junction bases not matched to a gene: 7. The CDR3 bases are TGTGCCAGCAGCATAGGACAGGCTTATAGCAATCAGCCCCAGCATTTT. The encoded protein is CASSIGQAYSNQPQHF.

This clonotype has at least ten counts. J is TRBJ1-5 and V is TRBV12-3 or TRBV12-4; the D gene is possibly TRBD1 (6 bases). CDR3 size: 13 residues. Trimming stripped 6 bases from V and 6 bases from J, with 12 bases between. The CDR3 DNA is TGTGCCAGCAGCACAGGGTTGCGTCAGCCCCAGCATTTT. The encoded protein is CASSTGLRQPQHF.

This clonotype was picked up a small number of times. CDR3 sequence (DNA): TGTGCCAGCAGTCCATACCTCGTTGGTCCCTCCGGGGAGCTGTTTTTT. Its protein product is CASSPYLVGPSGELFF. The chain uses TRBV7-9 and TRBJ2-2; D is unresolved. Germline CDR1 reads SEHNR; CDR2 reads FQNEAQ (reference sequence). The CDR3 extends over 16 amino acids. Trimming shortened V by 6 bases and J by 6 bases, and 20 bases separated the two germline ends.

In its sample, this clonotype was seen a few times. The CDR3 loop is CASKENNEQFF. CDR3 coding DNA: TGTGCCAGCAAGGAAAACAATGAGCAGTTCTTC. The V and J genes are TRBV19 and TRBJ2-1; no clear D gene. CDR3 length equals 11 residues. Germline values: CDR1 LNHDA, CDR2 SQIVND (reference sequence). Trimming cost V 9 bases and J 5 bases, with 8 bases left between them.

The chain couples TRBV7-8 to TRBJ2-1, with D possibly TRBD1 on 6 matching bases. V dropped 3 bases and J dropped 0 bases, with 18 bases sitting between them. The CDR3 extends over 18 amino acids. The germline CDR1 and CDR2 sequences are SGHVS and FQNEAQ. The DNA of the CDR3 is TGTGCCAGCAGCTTCTTTGACAGGCCGAAAAGCTCCTACAATGAGCAGTTCTTC. Translating gives CASSFFDRPKSSYNEQFF.

In this sample, this clonotype turned up once. J is TRBJ1-1 and V is TRBV5-6; 10 bases map to TRBD1. The CDR3 runs to 18 residues. The ends lost 3 bases at V and 0 bases at J; junction bases unmatched: 11. Germline assignment: CDR1 SGHDT and CDR2 YYEEEE. The CDR3 here is CASSSAGTGEPVNTEAFF. The DNA of the CDR3 is TGTGCCAGCAGCTCAGCCGGGACAGGGGAACCCGTGAACACTGAAGCTTTCTTT.

The chain links TRBV7-6 to TRBJ2-4, with D perhaps matching TRBD2 (6 bases). Germline CDR1 reads SGHVS; CDR2 reads FNYEAQ. Trimming took off 5 bases at V and 0 bases at J, with 20 bases between the two ends. The length of the CDR3 is 18 residues. The CDR3 sequence: CASSPPARAGIAKNIQYF. CDR3 coding DNA: TGTGCCAGCAGCCCCCCAGCCCGCGCGGGGATAGCCAAAAACATTCAGTACTTC.

This clonotype was counted a few times. The chain carries TRBV20-1 and TRBJ2-2, with 7 bases fitting TRBD2. The junction had 8 bases not matched to a gene; V was cut back by 6 bases and J by 4 bases. The CDR3 is 14 residues long. Germline V gives CDR1 DFQATT, CDR2 SNEGSKA (reference sequence). The CDR3 protein is CSASPGGSTGELFF. The DNA for the CDR3 is TGCAGTGCCTCTCCCGGGGGGAGCACCGGGGAGCTGTTTTTT.

This chain connects TRBV10-3 to TRBJ2-3; 7 bases agree with TRBD2. The CDR3 is made up of 14 amino acids. CDR1 and CDR2 (germline): ENHRY, SYGVKD. With V trimmed by 6 bases and J by 1 base, 4 bases remained unmatched. CDR3 sequence reads: CAISLRGGTDTQYF. The CDR3, as DNA: TGTGCCATCAGCCTCCGGGGGGGCACAGATACGCAGTATTTT.

This clonotype was seen many times. The CDR3 is CASSPGAGRARPYGYTF. The CDR3 DNA is TGTGCCAGCAGCCCCGGAGCAGGGAGGGCGCGCCCCTATGGCTACACCTTC. This chain joins TRBV7-6 and TRBJ1-2; D might be TRBD1 (5 bases). From germline, CDR1 is SGHVS and CDR2 FNYEAQ. The CDR3 covers 17 residues. Trimming took 5 bases from V and 4 from J, leaving 23 bases between them.

V usage is TRBV29-1 and J usage is TRBJ1-2, with a possible D match to TRBD1 (6 bases). This CDR3 spans 12 amino acids. Germline CDR1 SQVTM, CDR2 ANQGSEA. V dropped 0 bases and J dropped 4 bases, with 6 bases sitting between them. The CDR3 sequence is CSVEEQGYGYTF. In DNA form, the CDR3 reads TGCAGCGTTGAAGAACAGGGCTATGGCTACACCTTC. The variable domain in full, completed from reference TRBV29-1 and TRBJ1-2, reads SAVISQKPSRDICQRGTSLTIQCQVDSQVTMMFWYRQQPGQSLTLIATANQGSEATYESGFVIDKFPISRPNLTFSTLTVSNMSPEDSSIYLCSVEEQGYGYTFGSGTRLTVV.